This T cell receptor (beta chain) comes out of a study of control samples from healthy donors and cancer patients. V lost 3 bases and J lost 3, with 13 bases in between. Germline V gives CDR1 SGHDT, CDR2 YYEEEE. The CDR3 length is 15 residues. The assay was immunoSEQ multiplex PCR, and TCRdb's table has in-frame clones only and misses some. The sample holds tens of thousands of clones, around 87% seen once. This chain links TRBV5-6 with TRBJ1-3; possibly TRBD1 for D (5 bases). The sequencing input was PBMCs. The sequence derives from a woman aged 55-69 years with lung cancer. The CDR3 sequence is CASSWEAGLGNTIYF. The CDR3 DNA follows: TGTGCCAGCAGCTGGGAGGCAGGGCTTGGAAACACCATATATTTT. The whole variable domain, remainder taken from reference TRBV5-6 and TRBJ1-3, is DAGVTQSPTHLIKTRGQQVTLRCSPKSGHDTVSWYQQALGQGPQFIFQYYEEEERQRGNFPDRFSGHQFPNYSSELNVNALLLGDSALYLCASSWEAGLGNTIYFGEGSWLTVV.